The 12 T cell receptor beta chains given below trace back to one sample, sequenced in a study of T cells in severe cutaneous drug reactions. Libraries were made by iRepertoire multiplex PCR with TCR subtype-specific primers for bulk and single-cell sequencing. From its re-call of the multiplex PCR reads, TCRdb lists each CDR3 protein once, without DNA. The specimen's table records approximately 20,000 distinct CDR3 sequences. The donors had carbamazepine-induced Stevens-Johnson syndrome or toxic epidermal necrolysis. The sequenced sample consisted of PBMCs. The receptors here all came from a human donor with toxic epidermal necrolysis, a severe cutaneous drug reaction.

The CDR3 sequence: CASSQYVGDTQYF. V usage is TRBV14 and J usage is TRBJ2-3. Per germline, CDR1 SGHDN and CDR2 FVKESK. The CDR3 length is 13 residues. Supplemented by reference TRBV14 and TRBJ2-3, the full variable domain reads EAGVTQFPSHSVIEKGQTVTLRCDPISGHDNLYWYRRVMGKEIKFLLHFVKESKQDESGMPNNRFLAERTGGTYSTLKVQPAELEDSGVYFCASSQYVGDTQYFGPGTRLTVL.

The CDR3 protein is CAISESTGEFNQPQHF. The chain carries TRBV10-3 and TRBJ1-5; checking the TCRdb D call of TRBD1 is not possible without DNA. The CDR3 is 16 residues long. From germline, CDR1 is ENHRY and CDR2 SYGVKD.

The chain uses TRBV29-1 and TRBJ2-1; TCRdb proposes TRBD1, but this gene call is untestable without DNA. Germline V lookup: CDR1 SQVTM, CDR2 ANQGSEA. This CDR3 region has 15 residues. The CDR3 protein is CSVESVAGAYNEQFF.

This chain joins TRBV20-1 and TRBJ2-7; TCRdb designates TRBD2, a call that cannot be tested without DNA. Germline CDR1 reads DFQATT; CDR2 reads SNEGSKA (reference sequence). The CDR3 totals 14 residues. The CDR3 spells CSADSGHSSYEQYF.

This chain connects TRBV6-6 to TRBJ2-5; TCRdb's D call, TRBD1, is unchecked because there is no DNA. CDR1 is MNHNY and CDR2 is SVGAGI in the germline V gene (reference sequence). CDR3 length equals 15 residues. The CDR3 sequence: CASSYSMSPQETQYF.

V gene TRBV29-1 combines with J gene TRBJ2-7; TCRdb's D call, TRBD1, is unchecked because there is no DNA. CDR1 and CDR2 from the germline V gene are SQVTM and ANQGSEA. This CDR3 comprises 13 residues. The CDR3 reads CSVEGGQNYEQYF.

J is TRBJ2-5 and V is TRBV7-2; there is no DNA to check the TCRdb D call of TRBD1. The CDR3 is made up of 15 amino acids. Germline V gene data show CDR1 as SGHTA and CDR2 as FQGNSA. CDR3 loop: CASSLAGQVKETQYF. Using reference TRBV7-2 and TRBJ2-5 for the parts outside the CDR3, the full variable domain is GAGVSQSPSNKVTEKGKDVELRCDPISGHTALYWYRQSLGQGLEFLIYFQGNSAPDKSGLPSDRFSAERTGGSVSTLTIQRTQQEDSAVYLCASSLAGQVKETQYFGPGTRLLVL.

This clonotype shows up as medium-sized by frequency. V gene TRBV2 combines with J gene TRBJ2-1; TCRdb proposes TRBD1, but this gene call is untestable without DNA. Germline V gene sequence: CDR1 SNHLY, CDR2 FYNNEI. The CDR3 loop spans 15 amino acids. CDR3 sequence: CASSAGTVSYNEQFF.

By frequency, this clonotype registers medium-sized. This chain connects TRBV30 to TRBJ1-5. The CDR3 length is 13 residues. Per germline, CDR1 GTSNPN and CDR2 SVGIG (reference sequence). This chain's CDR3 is CAWSKGSTSPQHF. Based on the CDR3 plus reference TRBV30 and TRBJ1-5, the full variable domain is SQTIHQWPATLVQPVGSPLSLECTVEGTSNPNLYWYRQAAGRGLQLLFYSVGIGQISSEVPQNLSASRPQDRQFILSSKKLLLSDSGFYLCAWSKGSTSPQHFGDGTRLSIL.

The chain's CDR3 is CASSQEPYQETQYF. The chain employs TRBV7-2 and TRBJ2-5. From germline, CDR1 is SGHTA and CDR2 FQGNSA. The CDR3 is 14 residues long.

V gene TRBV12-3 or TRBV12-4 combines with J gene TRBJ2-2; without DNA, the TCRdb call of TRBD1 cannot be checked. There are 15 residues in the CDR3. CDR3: CASSFDPVKTGELFF.

The CDR3 loop is CASSLAAAYEQYF. The V call is TRBV12-3 or TRBV12-4, the J call TRBJ2-7. The CDR3 runs 13 residues.